This TCR beta chain was retrieved from a study of human T cells and chemical hapten exposure. Time point of the sample: pre-sensitization, week 0. Indicated treatment: therapeutic diphenylcyclopropenone sensitization with weekly scalp DPC. TCRdb independently ran MiXCR on the RACE reads; one entry per CDR3 protein. This table holds some 330,000 distinct CDR3 sequences, around 5.5% found once. With V trimmed by 5 bases and J by 0 bases, 7 bases remained unmatched. CDR1 is SEHNR, CDR2 FQNEAQ, per germline (reference sequence). The CDR3 totals 18 residues. This clonotype occurred a few times. This receptor was taken from a woman aged 18-29 years with alopecia areata. Some clones in this sample may be carry-over from other donors' samples. This sample comprised whole blood, obtained in connection with sensitization to the hapten diphenylcyclopropenone (DPC). The V call is TRBV7-9, the J call TRBJ2-1, with 13 bases identical to TRBD2. DNA of the CDR3: TGTGCCAGCAGCCCCGGACTAGCGGGGGTGAGCTCCTACAATGAGCAGTTCTTC. This encodes CASSPGLAGVSSYNEQFF.